This passage covers 20 T cell receptor beta chains from one sample sequenced in a study of post-analysis software for immune sequencing data. Their target antigens are unknown. Notes on the study in general: A handful of TRBV segments were significantly more frequent in patients than in controls. TRBV5-6, TRBV5-1 and TRBV20-1 were among these segments.

The authors incorporated unique molecular identifiers into the TCR beta cDNA libraries. TCRdb reanalysed the PCR reads using MiXCR and keeps one entry per CDR3 protein. This table has roughly 700,000 distinct CDR3 sequences, roughly 27% appearing once. The sequencing sample was made of blood. The receptors derive from a girl aged 10 to 17 with multiple sclerosis.

As regards this clonotype: A much more abundant neighbour one base away suggests this may be a read error. The chain recombines TRBV4-1 with TRBJ2-6; 7 bases agree with TRBD2. CDR1 is MGHRA, CDR2 YSYEKL, per germline. The length of the CDR3 is 16 residues. The CDR3 spells CASSPPAGAGASVLTF. The CDR3 DNA reads TGCGCCAGCAGCCCCCCGGCGGGAGCTGGGGCCAGCGTCCTGACTTTC.

This clonotype appeared a few times. One junction end disagrees with the germline gene, perhaps due to a read error. The chain recombines TRBV20-1 with TRBJ1-1; possibly TRBD1 for D (6 bases). The length of the CDR3 is 11 residues. CDR1 is DFQATT and CDR2 is SNEGSKA in the germline V gene (reference sequence). The CDR3 reads CSGPGGTEAFF. The DNA for the CDR3 is TGCAGTGGGCCCGGGGGCACTGAGGCTTTCTTT.

A remark on this clonotype: Since a much larger clone is just one base distant, this may be a read error. This sequence joins TRBV20-1 and TRBJ1-5; perhaps TRBD1 as D (5 bases). There are 13 residues in the CDR3. Germline V gives CDR1 DFQATT, CDR2 SNEGSKA (reference sequence). CDR3 region: CGASWGINQPQHF. Here the CDR3 DNA reads TGCGGTGCTAGTTGGGGCATCAATCAGCCCCAGCATTTT.

CDR3 region: CSAESRRAYDNEQFF. The DNA of the CDR3 is TGCAGTGCAGAGAGTCGGCGGGCGTACGATAATGAGCAGTTCTTC. The gene calls are TRBV20-1 and TRBJ2-1; possible D gene TRBD2, 5 bases. V lost 6 bases and J lost 7, with 22 bases in between. Germline assignment: CDR1 DFQATT and CDR2 SNEGSKA (reference sequence). CDR3 length: 15 residues.

This clonotype has more than one count but fewer than ten. The chain carries TRBV5-1 and TRBJ2-1, with D possibly being TRBD1 (5 bases). There are 15 residues in the CDR3. V lost 6 bases, J lost 2 bases, and 15 bases lay in between. CDR1 SGHRS and CDR2 YFSETQ come from the germline V gene. CDR3 sequence: CASTQNQGAYNEQFF. For the CDR3, the DNA is TGCGCCAGCACCCAAAACCAGGGCGCCTACAATGAGCAGTTCTTC.

The chain combines TRBV28 with TRBJ1-2, with D possibly being TRBD1 (6 bases). Germline V gene lookup returns CDR1 MDHEN and CDR2 SYDVKM. V was cut by 8 bases and J by 7 bases, with 14 bases left in between. The CDR3 is 12 residues long. The CDR3 DNA reads as TGTGCCAGCGTTCAGGGGAGGGGTGGCTACACCTTC. This encodes CASVQGRGGYTF.

There are a few counts of this clonotype. V gene TRBV28 combines with J gene TRBJ2-1; D is possibly TRBD2 (5 bases). In germline, CDR1 is MDHEN, CDR2 SYDVKM. The V gene lost 1 base and the J gene lost 9 bases, with 16 bases spanning the gap. CDR3 length: 15 amino acids. The chain's CDR3 is CASSLSRGRLVEQFF. The CDR3 DNA sequence: TGTGCCAGCAGTTTATCACGGGGTAGATTGGTTGAGCAGTTCTTC.

The table lists this clonotype with a few counts. The genes are TRBV2 and TRBJ2-3; D call uncertain. V lost 5 bases, J lost 0 bases, and 9 bases lay in between. CDR3 length: 14 amino acids. CDR1 and CDR2 (germline): SNHLY, FYNNEI. Here the CDR3 reads CASSIGLSTDTQYF. For the CDR3, the DNA is TGTGCCAGCAGTATCGGGCTAAGCACAGATACGCAGTATTTT.

This sequence joins TRBV7-8 and TRBJ2-2; D is possibly TRBD1 or TRBD2 (5 bases each). V lost 3 bases and J 5 bases, leaving 16 bases between the germline ends. CDR3 size: 16 residues. The germline V gene has CDR1 SGHVS and CDR2 FQNEAQ. The CDR3 sequence is CASSFGTVIGTGELFF. CDR3 DNA sequence: TGTGCCAGCAGCTTCGGGACGGTCATAGGGACCGGGGAGCTGTTTTTT. The full variable domain, completed using reference TRBV7-8 and TRBJ2-2, is GAGVSQSPRYKVAKRGQDVALRCDPISGHVSLFWYQQALGQGPEFLTYFQNEAQLDKSGLPSDRFFAERPEGSVSTLKIQRTQQEDSAVYLCASSFGTVIGTGELFFGEGSRLTVL.

This clonotype showed up just a few times. The chain links TRBV2 to TRBJ2-3; TRBD1 matches at 8 bases. The germline CDR1 and CDR2 sequences are SNHLY and FYNNEI. The CDR3 length is 12 residues. The V gene end was trimmed by 6 bases and the J gene end by 11 bases; junction bases not matched to a gene: 7. CDR3: CASRTPGQEQYF. The CDR3 bases are TGTGCCAGCAGGACCCCGGGACAGGAGCAGTATTTT.

Only a few counts were recorded for this clonotype. J is TRBJ2-7 and V is TRBV4-3; 10 bases match TRBD1. Germline CDR1 LGHNA, CDR2 YSLEER. The CDR3 spans 15 residues. The V and J ends lost 4 bases and 5 bases, in that order; junction bases with no gene match: 8. The CDR3 sequence is CASSRGGQGDHEQYF. The CDR3 DNA reads TGCGCCAGCAGCCGAGGCGGACAGGGGGACCACGAGCAGTACTTC.

This rearrangement joins TRBV29-1 to TRBJ1-4, with TRBD1 as a possible D gene (6 bases). The germline CDR1 and CDR2 sequences are SQVTM and ANQGSEA. The length of the CDR3 is 12 residues. The V end was cut by 3 bases, the J end by 8 bases, with 10 bases between. The CDR3, as DNA: TGCAGCGTTGACTGGGGGCGGGAAAAACTGTTTTTT. Protein product: CSVDWGREKLFF.

The chain uses TRBV20-1 and TRBJ2-3; 9 bases are shared with TRBD2. V lost 5 bases to trimming and J lost 4 bases; unmatched junction nucleotides: 7. The CDR3 spans 14 residues. Germline V lookup: CDR1 DFQATT, CDR2 SNEGSKA (reference sequence). The CDR3: CSARPGLASDTQYF. The CDR3 DNA reads TGCAGTGCTCGACCGGGACTAGCTTCAGATACGCAGTATTTT.

This clonotype was picked up one time. One base away lies a much larger clone, so this may be a sequencing read error. The chain combines TRBV15 with TRBJ2-7, with no clear D. The CDR3 spans 14 residues. Germline V gene sequence: CDR1 LNHNV, CDR2 YYDKDF (reference sequence). Here the CDR3 reads CATGSPLRLDEQYF. The CDR3 bases are TGTGCCACCGGCAGCCCCTTGCGGTTGGACGAGCAGTACTTC.

The chain recombines TRBV11-1 with TRBJ2-5; possible D gene TRBD2, 5 bases. With 7 bases removed from V and 5 bases from J, the gap between germline ends came to 14 bases. The CDR3 contains 13 residues. Germline assignment: CDR1 SGHAT and CDR2 FQDESV (reference sequence). The CDR3 region is CASNSHSGETQYF. The CDR3, as DNA: TGTGCCAGCAACTCGCACAGCGGTGAGACCCAGTACTTC.

For the CDR3, the DNA is TGCGCCAGCAGCTTATTAAGCAGGGCCGGGGAGCTGTTTTTT. Protein: CASSLLSRAGELFF. The chain recombines TRBV5-1 with TRBJ2-2; weak D call: TRBD1 (5 bases). This CDR3 is 14 amino acids long. Germline V gene sequence: CDR1 SGHRS, CDR2 YFSETQ. V lost 2 bases and J lost 6, with 11 bases in between.

This chain links TRBV7-2 with TRBJ2-1; 13 nucleotides agree with TRBD2. The CDR3 consists of 20 residues. Germline CDR1 reads SGHTA; CDR2 reads FQGNSA. The V and J ends lost 5 bases and 7 bases, in that order; junction bases with no gene match: 20. As DNA, the CDR3 is TGTGCCAGCAGCCCCTCTTCCATAAGACAACTAGCGGGAGGGCCTAATGAGCAGTTCTTC. As protein: CASSPSSIRQLAGGPNEQFF.

This chain uses TRBV7-2 with TRBJ2-6; tentatively, D is TRBD1 or TRBD2 (5 bases each). Germline CDR1 and CDR2: SGHTA and FQGNSA. This CDR3 comprises 20 residues. The V and J ends lost 5 bases and 0 bases respectively, with 23 bases between them. CDR3 residues: CASSPTRAGHRPSGANVLTF. The CDR3 coding sequence is TGTGCCAGCAGCCCAACGCGGGCAGGACACCGCCCCTCTGGGGCCAACGTCCTGACTTTC. Looking up the rest from reference TRBV7-2 and TRBJ2-6 gives the full variable domain: GAGVSQSPSNKVTEKGKDVELRCDPISGHTALYWYRQSLGQGLEFLIYFQGNSAPDKSGLPSDRFSAERTGGSVSTLTIQRTQQEDSAVYLCASSPTRAGHRPSGANVLTFGAGSRLTVL.

The J gene is TRBJ2-1, the V gene TRBV24-1; D unresolved. CDR1 and CDR2 from the germline V gene are KGHDR and SFDVKD. The CDR3 has 13 residues. Trimming shortened V by 7 bases and J by 0 bases, and 6 bases separated the two germline ends. CDR3 DNA sequence: TGTGCCACCAGAAAGAACTCCTACAATGAGCAGTTCTTC. Protein product: CATRKNSYNEQFF.

The chain recombines TRBV4-3 with TRBJ1-1, with D possibly TRBD1 on 6 matching bases. The CDR3 totals 15 residues. The V gene's germline CDR1 is LGHNA and CDR2 YSLEER. V lost 0 bases, J lost 2 bases, and 10 bases lay in between. The CDR3 coding sequence is TGCGCCAGCAGCCAAGATCGGACAGCCAACACTGAAGCTTTCTTT. Translating it yields CASSQDRTANTEAFF.